Following are 21 T cell receptor beta chains from one sample sequenced in a study of control samples from healthy donors and cancer patients (dated by TCRdb to 2018 to 2021). The library was produced with the immunoSEQ multiplex PCR assay. Drawn from immuneACCESS, this table holds only the in-frame rearrangements with V and J called that TCRdb kept. Clones are partly lost; checked studies trace under half to an unresolved V gene and leave the rest unexplained. The sample records about 250,000 clones, more than 65% of which are singletons. The top ten constitute approximately 12% of the sample. The sample consisted of PBMCs. All receptors come from a woman aged 55-69 years with lung cancer.

This clone was seen a few times. CDR3 amino acids: CASQSGTGSTNEKLFF. The CDR3, as DNA: TGTGCCAGCCAGTCTGGAACAGGTTCTACTAATGAAAAACTGTTTTTT. The chain combines TRBV28 with TRBJ1-4, with D possibly being TRBD1 (5 bases). The CDR3 totals 16 residues. Trimming left V 8 bases short and J 2 bases short, with 18 bases between. Germline assignment: CDR1 MDHEN and CDR2 SYDVKM.

The chain employs TRBV29-1 and TRBJ1-4; 9 nucleotides agree with TRBD1. Germline CDR1 is SQVTM and CDR2 is ANQGSEA. J was trimmed by 8 bases and V by 6 bases; bases with no gene match: 4. The CDR3 length is 12 residues. The CDR3 sequence: CSVGQGPEKLFF. CDR3 bases: TGCAGCGTCGGACAGGGGCCCGAAAAACTGTTTTTT.

The chain carries TRBV7-2 and TRBJ2-3; 11 bases are shared with TRBD2. Germline V CDR1 and CDR2: SGHTA, FQGNSA. CDR3 size: 15 residues. The trim removed 5 bases at V and 5 bases at J, leaving 6 bases unmatched. CDR3 DNA sequence: TGTGCCAGCAGCCAATCACTAGCGGGAGAAGATACGCAGTATTTT. The encoded protein is CASSQSLAGEDTQYF.

J is TRBJ2-7 and V is TRBV9; 7 bases agree with TRBD2. This CDR3 is 13 amino acids long. Germline assignment: CDR1 SGDLS and CDR2 YYNGEE. V was clipped by 2 bases and J by 6 bases; unmatched bases: 5. CDR3 sequence: CASSVRGVGEQYF. CDR3 bases: TGTGCCAGCAGCGTCCGGGGGGTCGGCGAGCAGTACTTC.

The chain employs TRBV5-1 and TRBJ2-2, with 10 bases that match TRBD1. The V and J ends lost 4 bases and 6 bases, in that order; junction bases with no gene match: 3. Germline V gene data show CDR1 as SGHRS and CDR2 as YFSETQ. The CDR3 length is 14 residues. The CDR3 DNA is TGCGCCAGCAGCCTTGGGACAGGGGCCGGGGAGCTGTTTTTT. Residues: CASSLGTGAGELFF.

This clone came up once. The genes are TRBV7-3 and TRBJ2-5; D tentatively reads TRBD1 or TRBD2 (6 bases each). Germline V gene sequence: CDR1 SGHTA, CDR2 FQGTGA. Deletions cut 5 bases from V and 3 bases from J, with 13 bases between. This CDR3 comprises 14 residues. DNA for the CDR3: TGTGCCAGCAGCCCGGGGGCAAGAAAAGAGACCCAGTACTTC. Its protein is CASSPGARKETQYF.

CDR3 sequence reads: CASSPLPGLAGDSEQFF. The CDR3 nucleotides are TGTGCCAGCTCACCACTCCCGGGACTAGCGGGAGACAGCGAGCAGTTCTTC. The gene calls are TRBV18 and TRBJ2-1; TRBD2 agrees at 14 bases. Germline V CDR1 and CDR2: KGHSH, LQKENI. J lost 10 bases, V lost 1 base, and 9 bases had no gene match. The CDR3 is 17 amino acids.

This chain joins TRBV19 and TRBJ2-7, with D possibly TRBD1 on 5 matching bases. Germline V CDR1 and CDR2: LNHDA, SQIVND (reference sequence). Trimming shortened V by 3 bases and J by 2 bases, and 20 bases separated the two germline ends. The length of the CDR3 is 17 residues. CDR3 sequence reads: CASSMYTGPQSTYEQYF. As DNA, the CDR3 is TGTGCCAGTAGTATGTATACAGGTCCTCAGAGCACCTACGAGCAGTACTTC.

The chain links TRBV6-1 to TRBJ1-2; tentatively, D is TRBD1 (5 bases). From germline, CDR1 is MNHNS and CDR2 SASEGT. The CDR3 is 14 residues long. V was shortened by 0 bases and J by 8 bases, with 13 bases between the two germline ends. CDR3 loop: CASSEASRVGGYTF. Written as DNA, the CDR3 is TGTGCCAGCAGTGAAGCGAGCAGGGTTGGAGGCTACACCTTC.

V usage is TRBV5-1 and J usage is TRBJ1-1, with D uncertain. With 2 bases removed from V and 2 bases from J, the gap between germline ends came to 4 bases. The CDR3 spans 12 residues. Germline V gene lookup returns CDR1 SGHRS and CDR2 YFSETQ. CDR3: CASSFDNTEAFF. In DNA form, the CDR3 reads TGCGCCAGCAGCTTCGATAACACTGAAGCTTTCTTT.

The J gene is TRBJ2-7, the V gene TRBV7-9; possibly TRBD1 or TRBD2 for D (5 bases each). Trimming took off 5 bases at V and 5 bases at J, with 13 bases between the two ends. Germline V CDR1 and CDR2: SEHNR, FQNEAQ (reference sequence). This CDR3 is 13 amino acids long. Here the CDR3 reads CASSPEWGNEQYF. The CDR3 DNA sequence: TGTGCCAGCAGCCCGGAGTGGGGGAACGAGCAGTACTTC.

This clone was recorded only once. The gene calls are TRBV30 and TRBJ1-2; 7 bases are a match to TRBD1. Germline values: CDR1 GTSNPN, CDR2 SVGIG (reference sequence). The CDR3 runs to 13 residues. The trim removed 0 bases at V and 4 bases at J, leaving 2 bases unmatched. The CDR3 DNA follows: TGTGCCTGGAGTGTGACAGGGTCCTATGGCTACACCTTC. Encoded protein: CAWSVTGSYGYTF.

This clone was counted once. The rearrangement links TRBV9 to TRBJ2-5; 7 nucleotides align to TRBD2. The V gene end was trimmed by 5 bases and the J gene end by 2 bases; junction bases not matched to a gene: 9. Germline V gives CDR1 SGDLS, CDR2 YYNGEE. The CDR3 is 15 residues long. CDR3 bases: TGTGCCAGCAGTAAGAGTGGGGGGGATCAAGAGACCCAGTACTTC. It encodes CASSKSGGDQETQYF.

V gene TRBV19 combines with J gene TRBJ2-1; a weak D match, TRBD2 (6 bases). CDR3 size: 15 residues. The V and J ends lost 4 bases and 0 bases respectively, with 10 bases between them. Germline V CDR1 and CDR2: LNHDA, SQIVND (reference sequence). CDR3 loop: CASSNWGGSYNEQFF. DNA of the CDR3: TGTGCCAGTAGTAATTGGGGAGGCTCCTACAATGAGCAGTTCTTC.

The chain carries TRBV25-1 and TRBJ1-3; D is possibly TRBD1 (5 bases). There are 15 residues in the CDR3. With 3 bases removed from V and 0 bases from J, the gap between germline ends came to 9 bases. From germline, CDR1 is MGHDK and CDR2 SYGVNS. The CDR3 sequence: CASSEDILSGNTIYF. CDR3 bases: TGTGCCAGCAGTGAGGACATTCTCTCTGGAAACACCATATATTTT.

The rearrangement joins TRBV7-8 to TRBJ2-5; TRBD2 matches 13 bases. Germline V gene lookup returns CDR1 SGHVS and CDR2 FQNEAQ. J lost 0 bases, V lost 0 bases, and 10 bases had no gene match. This CDR3 is built from 20 residues. This CDR3 is CASSLAGTSGARLYQETQYF. The CDR3 region has the DNA TGTGCCAGCAGCTTAGCGGGGACTAGCGGGGCCAGGTTGTACCAAGAGACCCAGTACTTC.

The rearrangement joins TRBV19 to TRBJ2-1; D gene unclear. Germline V gene lookup returns CDR1 LNHDA and CDR2 SQIVND (reference sequence). Trimming shortened V by 2 bases and J by 4 bases, and 6 bases separated the two germline ends. CDR3 length equals 13 residues. The CDR3 sequence is CASSITHYNEQFF. The DNA of the CDR3 is TGTGCCAGTAGTATAACTCATTACAATGAGCAGTTCTTC.

The chain carries TRBV2 and TRBJ1-1; 8 bases are shared with TRBD1. The V gene's germline CDR1 is SNHLY and CDR2 FYNNEI. This CDR3 spans 15 amino acids. Trimming cost V 4 bases and J 3 bases; bases outside gene matches: 7. In DNA, the CDR3 is TGTGCCAGCAGTGTTCAGGGGGCTGGGTACACTGAAGCTTTCTTT. It encodes CASSVQGAGYTEAFF.

This chain connects TRBV28 to TRBJ1-2, with no clear D. There are 16 residues in the CDR3. Germline-derived CDR1 and CDR2 are MDHEN and SYDVKM. V dropped 6 bases and J dropped 4 bases, with 21 bases sitting between them. The CDR3 region has the DNA TGTGCCAGCAGCCGTCGTATCCGGGCGAGAGGCTATGGCTACACCTTC. Translated, it gives CASSRRIRARGYGYTF.

This rearrangement joins TRBV11-1 to TRBJ2-1, with TRBD2 matching 11 bases. This CDR3 is built from 16 residues. The germline gives CDR1 SGHAT, CDR2 FQDESV (reference sequence). The J segment lost 6 bases and the V segment lost 5 bases, leaving 9 bases of the junction unmatched. CDR3 protein: CASSGSTSGTLNEQFF. CDR3 DNA sequence: TGTGCCAGCAGCGGATCGACTAGCGGGACACTCAATGAGCAGTTCTTC. Supplemented by reference TRBV11-1 and TRBJ2-1, the full variable domain reads EAEVAQSPRYKITEKSQAVAFWCDPISGHATLYWYRQILGQGPELLVQFQDESVVDDSQLPKDRFSAERLKGVDSTLKIQPAELGDSAMYLCASSGSTSGTLNEQFFGPGTRLTVL.

V usage is TRBV6-5 and J usage is TRBJ1-5; D is possibly TRBD1 (5 bases). CDR3 length: 16 amino acids. V gave up 4 bases and J gave up 7 bases, with 20 bases separating them. Germline V gives CDR1 MNHEY, CDR2 SVGAGI. As DNA, the CDR3 is TGTGCCAGCAGTTCCGCGGGCAGGGCAGAAGGGCAGCCCCAGCATTTT. This gives the protein CASSSAGRAEGQPQHF.